The source of this T cell receptor (beta chain) is a study of T-cell reconstitution after alpha-beta-depleted transplantation in children. The study's findings and limits: Reports say that about two months after transplant, the alpha-beta T cells came out of several hundred graft clones that had expanded. T-cell counts and diversity at one year post-transplant came mainly from newly produced T cells. Where some patients showed high TCRbeta diversity at day 60, it came from recipient T cells and thymic progenitors that had survived.

The CDR3 extends over 14 amino acids. Germline assignment: CDR1 SEHNR and CDR2 FQNEAQ (reference sequence). V dropped 5 bases and J dropped 4; count of bases not matched to a gene: 6. The TCRbeta library incorporated unique molecular identifiers. TCRdb used MiXCR to reprocess the PCR reads, holding one entry per CDR3 protein. The data show hundreds of thousands of distinct CDR3 sequences, over 7% seen once. This clonotype was seen at least ten times. The antigen is not known. The source material was peripheral blood, sampled 360 days after TCRalphabeta/CD19-depleted stem cell transplant. The rearrangement joins TRBV7-9 to TRBJ1-1; 8 nucleotides line up with TRBD1. The source of this sequence is a female patient aged 2-9 years who had a stem cell transplant for Fanconi anemia, so the T cells may come from the graft donor. The CDR3 region has the DNA TGTGCCAGCAGCCCCTGGACAGGGCCCACTGAAGCTTTCTTT. Translated, it gives CASSPWTGPTEAFF.